Below, 18 T cell receptor beta chains from the same sample are listed, as sequenced in a study of CD4 T cells in relation to SARS-CoV-2 and coronaviruses. The assay was immunoSEQ multiplex PCR, and TCRdb's table has in-frame clones only and misses some. The repertoire holds nearly 20,000 clones, with about 86% as singletons. The antigens of these receptors remain unknown. CD4+ T cells from unexposed donors were obtained before the COVID-19 pandemic (2011-2018). Isolation of CD4+ T cells took place after less than 13 days in culture. Source material: CD4+ T cells from PBMCs, cultured in vitro. Receptors originate from a human donor in good health.

This rearrangement joins TRBV3-1 (or the pseudogene TRBV3-2) to TRBJ1-6; no clear D gene. The CDR3 is made up of 16 amino acids. Per the germline V gene, CDR1 is LGHDT and CDR2 is YNNKEL (reference sequence). Trimming took off 1 base at V and 0 bases at J, with 7 bases between the two ends. In DNA form, the CDR3 reads TGTGCCAGCAGCCAAGTCAGTAGCTCCTATAATTCACCCCTCCACTTT. Amino acid sequence: CASSQVSSSYNSPLHF.

The chain carries TRBV7-2 and TRBJ2-1, with D possibly being TRBD2 (6 bases). The ends were cut back, 5 bases at V and 9 bases at J, with 8 bases in the middle. The V gene's germline CDR1 is SGHTA and CDR2 FQGNSA. The CDR3 is 11 amino acids. The CDR3 sequence: CASSRLVEQFF. The CDR3 DNA is TGTGCCAGCAGCCGACTAGTTGAGCAGTTCTTC.

The chain employs TRBV20-1 and TRBJ2-1; 11 nucleotides match TRBD2. CDR1 DFQATT and CDR2 SNEGSKA come from the germline V gene (reference sequence). This CDR3 has 14 amino acids. V shed 3 bases and J 7 bases; nucleotides not matched to a gene: 5. This CDR3 reads CSASPLAGVNEQFF. The CDR3 DNA reads as TGCAGTGCTAGTCCACTAGCGGGGGTAAATGAGCAGTTCTTC.

V gene TRBV30 combines with J gene TRBJ2-3; the D is unclear. Between the trimmed V and J ends, which lost 0 bases and 3 bases, there was a span of 7 bases. The CDR3 is 13 residues long. The germline V gene encodes CDR1 GTSNPN and CDR2 SVGIG (reference sequence). CDR3 DNA sequence: TGTGCCTGGAGTGTAGGAGCGACAGATACGCAGTATTTT. Its protein product is CAWSVGATDTQYF.

The chain joins TRBV6-6 to TRBJ2-1, with 11 bases matching TRBD2. Germline values: CDR1 MNHNY, CDR2 SVGAGI (reference sequence). The CDR3 loop spans 14 amino acids. V lost 5 bases and J lost 6; bases outside the gene matches: 3. The CDR3, as DNA: TGTGCCAGCAGTGTCCTAGCGGGGGGCAATGAGCAGTTCTTC. It codes for CASSVLAGGNEQFF.

This sequence joins TRBV15 and TRBJ1-6; D is unresolved. V was cut by 0 bases and J by 9 bases, with 6 bases left in between. This CDR3 spans 13 amino acids. The germline gives CDR1 LNHNV, CDR2 YYDKDF (reference sequence). DNA of the CDR3: TGTGCCACCAGCAGAGAAAATGCTTCACCCCTCCACTTT. Encoded protein: CATSRENASPLHF.

The chain links TRBV3-1 (or the pseudogene TRBV3-2) to TRBJ2-7; D is ambiguous. From germline, CDR1 is LGHDT and CDR2 YNNKEL (reference sequence). The CDR3 length is 16 residues. The V gene lost 3 bases and the J gene lost 0 bases, with 15 bases spanning the gap. CDR3 protein: CASSHCRCVGSYEQYF. CDR3 coding DNA: TGTGCCAGCAGCCATTGTCGGTGCGTCGGCTCCTACGAGCAGTACTTC.

This chain links TRBV3-1 (or the pseudogene TRBV3-2) with TRBJ1-2; D uncertain. CDR1 is LGHDT and CDR2 is YNNKEL in the germline V gene (reference sequence). The CDR3 length is 16 residues. The germline V and J ends were trimmed by 0 bases and 4 bases, with 15 bases remaining between them. The CDR3 DNA reads TGTGCCAGCAGCCAAGATAGAGGAGGCAGCCCCTATGGCTACACCTTC. Residues: CASSQDRGGSPYGYTF.

The V gene is TRBV18, the J gene TRBJ2-3; 8 bases line up with TRBD2. Germline trimming cut 3 bases from V and 2 bases from J; bases unmatched to any gene: 7. CDR3 size: 16 residues. Germline V gene lookup returns CDR1 KGHSH and CDR2 LQKENI. CDR3 residues: CASSPGAGANTDTQYF. DNA of the CDR3: TGTGCCAGCTCACCCGGAGCGGGGGCAAACACAGATACGCAGTATTTT.

The chain recombines TRBV7-6 with TRBJ2-1; TRBD2 agrees at 12 bases. The V and J ends lost 0 bases and 9 bases, in that order; junction bases with no gene match: 6. CDR3 length: 16 amino acids. Germline-derived CDR1 and CDR2 are SGHVS and FNYEAQ. The CDR3 coding sequence is TGTGCCAGCAGCTTAGCTCTATCGACTAGCGGGAGTGAGCAGTTCTTC. It is translated as CASSLALSTSGSEQFF.

V gene TRBV5-4 combines with J gene TRBJ1-4; perhaps TRBD1 as D (5 bases). Deletions cut 4 bases from V and 5 bases from J, with 18 bases between. Germline V lookup: CDR1 SGHNT, CDR2 YYREEE (reference sequence). This CDR3 is 16 amino acids long. DNA of the CDR3: TGTGCCAGCAGCACAGATGCGGGGGGTTTGAATGAAAAACTGTTTTTT. Translation: CASSTDAGGLNEKLFF.

This chain connects TRBV10-3 to TRBJ1-1, with TRBD1 as a possible D gene (5 bases). This CDR3 is 14 amino acids long. V lost 0 bases and J lost 11, with 16 bases in between. Germline-derived CDR1 and CDR2 are ENHRY and SYGVKD. The CDR3 is CAISESRGDDWAFF. The CDR3, as DNA: TGTGCCATCAGTGAGTCGCGGGGGGACGATTGGGCTTTCTTT.

The rearrangement links TRBV5-1 to TRBJ2-1, with D perhaps matching TRBD1 or TRBD2 (5 bases each). V was trimmed by 3 bases and J by 9 bases, leaving 22 bases between them. Germline V gives CDR1 SGHRS, CDR2 YFSETQ. This CDR3 is built from 16 residues. The CDR3 DNA sequence: TGCGCCAGCAGCTGGGGCCCGACCTCCTCGGCGGGTGAGCAGTTCTTC. This gives the protein CASSWGPTSSAGEQFF. Together with reference TRBV5-1 and TRBJ2-1, the CDR3 gives the full variable domain: KAGVTQTPRYLIKTRGQQVTLSCSPISGHRSVSWYQQTPGQGLQFLFEYFSETQRNKGNFPGRFSGRQFSNSRSEMNVSTLELGDSALYLCASSWGPTSSAGEQFFGPGTRLTVL.

The rearrangement links TRBV2 to TRBJ1-6; the D is unclear. Between the trimmed V and J ends, which lost 5 bases and 7 bases, there was a span of 6 bases. The CDR3 has 12 amino acids. The germline gives CDR1 SNHLY, CDR2 FYNNEI. The CDR3 loop reads CASSYTNSPLHF. The CDR3, as DNA: TGTGCCAGCAGTTACACGAATTCACCCCTCCACTTT.

The chain joins TRBV6-2 or TRBV6-3 to TRBJ1-1; weak D call: TRBD1 (5 bases). Between the trimmed V and J ends, which lost 3 bases and 1 base, there was a span of 18 bases. Germline assignment: CDR1 MNHEY and CDR2 SVGEGT. The CDR3 is made up of 17 amino acids. The CDR3 spells CASSYSGDEKRNTEAFF. CDR3 DNA: TGTGCCAGCAGTTATTCCGGGGACGAAAAAAGGAACACTGAAGCTTTCTTT.

The chain combines TRBV10-3 with TRBJ1-5; TRBD1 is a possible D gene (6 bases). Trimming shortened V by 4 bases and J by 2 bases, and 12 bases separated the two germline ends. This CDR3 is 15 amino acids long. Germline V gene lookup returns CDR1 ENHRY and CDR2 SYGVKD. CDR3 coding DNA: TGTGCCATCAGTGTTACAGGGCGTGGCAATCAGCCCCAGCATTTT. It translates to CAISVTGRGNQPQHF.

This chain links TRBV5-1 with TRBJ2-7, with D maybe TRBD2 (5 bases). Between the trimmed V and J ends, which lost 5 bases and 3 bases, there was a span of 15 bases. This CDR3 contains 14 residues. Germline loops: CDR1 SGHRS, CDR2 YFSETQ. This CDR3 reads CASSRATEGYEQYF. CDR3 coding DNA: TGCGCCAGCAGTAGAGCTACTGAGGGCTACGAGCAGTACTTC. The full variable domain, in which reference TRBV5-1 and TRBJ2-7 provide the parts outside the CDR3, is KAGVTQTPRYLIKTRGQQVTLSCSPISGHRSVSWYQQTPGQGLQFLFEYFSETQRNKGNFPGRFSGRQFSNSRSEMNVSTLELGDSALYLCASSRATEGYEQYFGPGTRLTVT.

Details on this clone: Compared with germline, one end of the junction differs, possibly owing to a read error. The chain uses TRBV5-1 and TRBJ2-2; 8 bases agree with TRBD2. This CDR3 is built from 14 residues. Per germline, CDR1 SGHRS and CDR2 YFSETQ. For the CDR3, the DNA is TGCGCCAGCAGCTTGGCCGGTACGAGCGGGGGGCTGTTTTTT. Translation: CASSLAGTSGGLFF.